The clone carrying this TCR beta chain showed up many times. Its specificity is unknown. TCR beta VDJ and CDR3 profiles were obtained from a genomic DNA template. TCRdb itself ran the reads through MiXCR, one entry per CDR3 protein. The table records about 190,000 distinct CDR3 sequences, around 47% of them present only once. The patients chosen for sequencing had shown expansion of CD8+CD57+ cells (detected by flow cytometry). Each patient gave a blood sample that was collected before any therapy had been received. These data are taken from a study of CD8+CD57+ T cells in acquired aplastic anemia. Looking at the study overall: The mean DNA yield obtained from sorted CD4+ and CD8+ cells came to around 3 ug.

Germline CDR1 and CDR2: LNHDA and SQIVND (reference sequence). J lost 4 bases, V lost 4 bases, and 8 bases had no gene match. The CDR3 sequence is 15 residues long. Findings and limits, study-wide: About 30 CD8+ CDR3 sequences occurred in both the patients and the controls.

The sample taken for sequencing was sorted CD4+, CD8+, or CD8+CD57+ T cells (not recorded which) from PBMCs. The clonotype originates from a human donor with aplastic anemia. This chain uses TRBV19 with TRBJ2-5, with 8 bases that match TRBD1. Here the CDR3 DNA reads TGTGCCAGTAGTAGTGGACAGGGTTGGCGAGAGACCCAGTACTTC. This encodes CASSSGQGWRETQYF.